Following are 5 T cell receptor beta chains from one sample sequenced in a study of shared clonotypes between healthy human individuals. Positively selected for CCR7, the CD45RO-negative cells used as naive CD8 cells excluded terminally differentiated effector memory CD45RA+ cells. Assay: immunoSEQ multiplex PCR; the TCRdb copy retains only in-frame clones and omits some. The repertoire holds approximately 840,000 clones, with around 96% as singletons. The sample taken for sequencing was naive CD8+ T cells sorted from blood. These TCRs come from a man younger than 40 in good health.

CDR3 nucleotide sequence: TGTGCCAGCAGCGGACCTCTTGCGACGGATGGCTACACCTTC. It translates to CASSGPLATDGYTF. The rearrangement joins TRBV7-9 to TRBJ1-2; unclear D gene. Germline V gives CDR1 SEHNR, CDR2 FQNEAQ (reference sequence). The CDR3 runs to 14 residues. Trimming left V 5 bases short and J 6 bases short, with 16 bases between.

V gene TRBV9 combines with J gene TRBJ2-7, with 8 bases matching TRBD1. This CDR3 region has 16 residues. Germline CDR1 is SGDLS and CDR2 is YYNGEE. Trimming removed 0 bases from V and 1 base from J; junction bases left unmatched: 6. The CDR3 reads CASSVGGTGISYEQYF. The CDR3 region has the DNA TGTGCCAGCAGCGTAGGGGGGACAGGAATATCCTACGAGCAGTACTTC.

V gene TRBV7-9 combines with J gene TRBJ1-3; D not resolved. CDR1 and CDR2 from the germline V gene are SEHNR and FQNEAQ (reference sequence). Trimming pared 1 base from V and 0 bases from J, leaving 10 bases between. This CDR3 contains 16 residues. The CDR3 loop reads CASSLGSAGSGNTIYF. DNA for the CDR3: TGTGCCAGCAGCTTAGGTTCGGCAGGCTCTGGAAACACCATATATTTT.

The genes are TRBV5-6 and TRBJ1-1, with a tentative D call TRBD1 (5 bases). There are 14 residues in the CDR3. Germline CDR1 and CDR2: SGHDT and YYEEEE. V lost 2 bases and J 3 bases, leaving 11 bases between the germline ends. The CDR3 region has the DNA TGTGCCAGCAGCTTATGGGGACCTGACACTGAAGCTTTCTTT. Protein sequence: CASSLWGPDTEAFF.

This clone has only one observation. This chain connects TRBV27 to TRBJ2-1; perhaps TRBD1 as D (7 bases). Trimming removed 6 bases at V and 3 bases at J, with 18 bases between. Germline loops: CDR1 MNHEY, CDR2 SMNVEV (reference sequence). The CDR3 length is 16 residues. CDR3: CASSKLPQGGYNEQFF. The DNA for the CDR3 is TGTGCCAGCAGCAAACTCCCCCAGGGGGGCTACAATGAGCAGTTCTTC.